A selection of T cell receptor beta chains follows, all from one sample in a study of early T cells in non-severe SARS-CoV-2 infection. TCRdb used MiXCR to reprocess the 5' RACE reads, holding one entry per CDR3 protein. The sample lists 84,000 or so distinct CDR3 sequences; 9% to 13% were seen once. The specimen sequenced was whole blood. These receptors all come from an adult who was a healthcare worker with PCR-confirmed SARS-CoV-2 infection or an uninfected control (not recorded which). CDR3s include the opening cysteine and the closing phenylalanine or tryptophan. The order of the fields is J gene, V gene, CDR3 protein.

TRBJ1-1 | TRBV3-1 | CASSLTGTNTEAFF
TRBJ2-1 | TRBV19 | CASSVSVGREQFF
TRBJ1-2 | TRBV29-1 | CSVARDSYGYTF
TRBJ1-5 | TRBV20-1 | CSAEDRGLSQPQHF
TRBJ1-5 | TRBV27 | CASSFGPNQPQHF
TRBJ2-1 | TRBV30 | CACDLGPFGEQFF
TRBJ2-2 | TRBV11-3 | CASSLDRGTFNTGELFF
TRBJ1-2 | TRBV3-1 | CASSPGEGYTF
TRBJ2-7 | TRBV12-3/TRBV12-4 | CASSLMAEQYF
TRBJ1-5 | TRBV5-5 | CASSLAPQVRNQPQHF
TRBJ1-1 | TRBV13 | CASSPLPDRAVTEAFF
TRBJ2-2 | TRBV5-1 | CASSLTGGLTGELFF
TRBJ2-4 | TRBV12-3/TRBV12-4 | CASGPRARGNIQYF
TRBJ1-5 | TRBV7-8 | CASSLLRGLGPQHF
TRBJ1-2 | TRBV28 | CASSLPRTYGYTF
TRBJ1-6 | TRBV12-3/TRBV12-4 | CASSLAAWDSPLHF
TRBJ2-6 | TRBV3-1 | CASSLRQTLMGGNVLTF
TRBJ2-7 | TRBV5-6 | CASRSGNLPDEQYF
TRBJ2-1 | TRBV7-3 | CASSIDRVNNEQFF
TRBJ2-1 | TRBV19 | CASSIVGLAGGGEQFF
TRBJ2-7 | TRBV18 | CASSPLRSYEQYF
TRBJ2-1 | TRBV9 | CASSGTEQFF
TRBJ2-1 | TRBV7-6 | CASSSYRGPEQFF
TRBJ2-1 | TRBV3-1 | CASSHPYGQGGNEQFF
TRBJ2-2 | TRBV19 | CASSTPVSRTGELFF